This entry lists 24 T cell receptor beta chains sequenced from one sample in a study of blood T cell repertoires in COVID-19. Some clones are missing from TCRdb's copy, which holds only in-frame ones; the method was immunoSEQ multiplex PCR. This sample has about 250,000 clones, with about 91% found just once. Sequenced material: peripheral blood. Receptors were obtained from a woman under 40 with COVID-19, enrolled during active disease.

V and J are TRBV6-2 or TRBV6-3 and TRBJ1-2; D ambiguous. V was clipped by 0 bases and J by 7 bases, with 9 bases between them. Per germline, CDR1 MNHEY and CDR2 SVGEGT. The CDR3 runs 13 residues. For the CDR3, the DNA is TGTGCCAGCAGTTACTCGGCTACTATTGGCTACACCTTC. It encodes CASSYSATIGYTF.

The rearrangement links TRBV27 to TRBJ2-1, with 7 bases identical to TRBD2. Germline loops: CDR1 MNHEY, CDR2 SMNVEV (reference sequence). This CDR3 spans 17 amino acids. J lost 10 bases, V lost 6 bases, and 21 bases had no gene match. The CDR3 DNA sequence: TGTGCCAGCAGGAAAACCGGGGGGTTTAGGACAATAAAGGAGCAGTTCTTC. Protein: CASRKTGGFRTIKEQFF.

The V and J genes are TRBV2 and TRBJ1-1, with 7 bases lining up with TRBD1. Germline V gene data show CDR1 as SNHLY and CDR2 as FYNNEI. Germline trimming cut 6 bases from V and 2 bases from J; bases unmatched to any gene: 6. There are 14 residues in the CDR3. The CDR3 DNA follows: TGTGCCAGCAGACAGGGGAGTTTTAACACTGAAGCTTTCTTT. This sequence encodes CASRQGSFNTEAFF.

The V call is TRBV25-1, the J call TRBJ1-1; D unclear. Trimming removed 7 bases at V and 1 base at J, with 10 bases between. CDR1 MGHDK and CDR2 SYGVNS come from the germline V gene. The CDR3 is 13 residues long. CDR3 sequence (DNA): TGTGCCAGCAATTCGGTTTCGAACACTGAAGCTTTCTTT. This sequence encodes CASNSVSNTEAFF.

The chain links TRBV2 to TRBJ2-6, with D unclear. The CDR3 totals 14 residues. Germline V gene sequence: CDR1 SNHLY, CDR2 FYNNEI. V lost 4 bases and J 0 bases, leaving 4 bases between the germline ends. The CDR3 loop is CASSVSSGANVLTF. CDR3 in DNA: TGTGCCAGCAGTGTGAGCTCTGGGGCCAACGTCCTGACTTTC.

The V gene is TRBV27, the J gene TRBJ2-2, with TRBD2 identical over 12 bases. V gave up 6 bases and J gave up 4 bases; unmatched junction bases: 9. The CDR3 is 17 residues long. CDR1 is MNHEY and CDR2 is SMNVEV in the germline V gene (reference sequence). The CDR3, as DNA: TGTGCCAGCAGCAGAATCCGGACTAGCGGGATCACCGGGGAGCTGTTTTTT. This gives the protein CASSRIRTSGITGELFF.

The chain links TRBV15 to TRBJ2-7, with 9 bases identical to TRBD1. The germline V gene encodes CDR1 LNHNV and CDR2 YYDKDF (reference sequence). Trimming at V came to 2 bases and at J to 3 bases, leaving 11 bases not matched to a gene. The CDR3 extends over 17 amino acids. DNA for the CDR3: TGTGCCACCAGCAGAATACAAGGACAGGGGCCCCTCTACGAGCAGTACGTC. Protein product: CATSRIQGQGPLYEQYV.

This chain uses TRBV28 with TRBJ1-4, with TRBD1 identical over 9 bases. CDR1 and CDR2 from the germline V gene are MDHEN and SYDVKM. The CDR3 sequence is 16 residues long. Trimming took 1 base from V and 6 from J; bases not matched to a gene: 6. The CDR3 bases are TGTGCCAGCAGTTTATTGGGACAGGGAGGGGATGAAAAACTGTTTTTT. Protein product: CASSLLGQGGDEKLFF.

The chain couples TRBV29-1 to TRBJ1-3, with TRBD1 matching over 8 bases. Germline V CDR1 and CDR2: SQVTM, ANQGSEA. CDR3 length equals 13 residues. The junction had 4 bases not matched to a gene; V was cut back by 7 bases and J by 2 bases. CDR3 in amino acids: CSAIQGAGNTIYF. CDR3 coding DNA: TGCAGCGCGATACAGGGGGCTGGAAACACCATATATTTT. Full variable domain (rest looked up from reference TRBV29-1 and TRBJ1-3): SAVISQKPSRDICQRGTSLTIQCQVDSQVTMMFWYRQQPGQSLTLIATANQGSEATYESGFVIDKFPISRPNLTFSTLTVSNMSPEDSSIYLCSAIQGAGNTIYFGEGSWLTVV.

V and J are TRBV11-3 and TRBJ2-2; no clear D. The V and J ends lost 5 bases and 6 bases respectively, with 7 bases between them. Germline V gene data show CDR1 as SGHNT and CDR2 as YENEEA. The CDR3 sequence is 12 residues long. The CDR3 DNA reads as TGTGCCAGCAGCCCTAGTTCCGGGGAGCTGTTTTTT. It yields the protein CASSPSSGELFF.

This chain joins TRBV19 and TRBJ1-2; D is unclear. The CDR3 contains 16 residues. The V gene's germline CDR1 is LNHDA and CDR2 SQIVND (reference sequence). Trimming removed 6 bases at V and 6 bases at J, with 23 bases between. CDR3 bases: TGTGCCAGTAGGCGTCGGCGGGGTCAGAGGCTTGATGGCTACACCTTC. This codes for CASRRRRGQRLDGYTF. The full variable domain, in which reference TRBV19 and TRBJ1-2 provide the parts outside the CDR3, is DGGITQSPKYLFRKEGQNVTLSCEQNLNHDAMYWYRQDPGQGLRLIYYSQIVNDFQKGDIAEGYSVSREKKESFPLTVTSAQKNPTAFYLCASRRRRGQRLDGYTFGSGTRLTVV.

The chain employs TRBV28 and TRBJ1-5; D gene ambiguous. Trimming shortened V by 7 bases and J by 4 bases, and 8 bases separated the two germline ends. Germline CDR1 is MDHEN and CDR2 is SYDVKM. The CDR3 is 12 residues long. The DNA for the CDR3 is TGTGCCAGCAACTCCTTAAATCAGCCCCAGCATTTT. Translation: CASNSLNQPQHF.

This clone was seen once. The gene calls are TRBV9 and TRBJ2-1; possibly TRBD1 for D (6 bases). The germline V gene has CDR1 SGDLS and CDR2 YYNGEE. Trimming took off 4 bases at V and 10 bases at J, with 18 bases between the two ends. The CDR3 sequence is 14 residues long. The DNA for the CDR3 is TGTGCCAGCAGCACCCGGACAGTTCGAGGCGAGCAGTTCTTC. Encoded protein: CASSTRTVRGEQFF. Variable domain in full (rest from reference TRBV9 and TRBJ2-1): DSGVTQTPKHLITATGQRVTLRCSPRSGDLSVYWYQQSLDQGLQFLIQYYNGEERAKGNILERFSAQQFPDLHSELNLSSLELGDSALYFCASSTRTVRGEQFFGPGTRLTVL.

The rearrangement links TRBV9 to TRBJ2-5; possibly TRBD2 for D (6 bases). The length of the CDR3 is 16 residues. V was trimmed by 0 bases and J by 2 bases, leaving 14 bases between them. Germline V gene lookup returns CDR1 SGDLS and CDR2 YYNGEE. CDR3 protein: CASSVAGSGIQETQYF. Written as DNA, the CDR3 is TGTGCCAGCAGCGTAGCTGGTAGCGGCATTCAAGAGACCCAGTACTTC. The complete variable domain, with remaining parts taken from reference TRBV9 and TRBJ2-5, reads DSGVTQTPKHLITATGQRVTLRCSPRSGDLSVYWYQQSLDQGLQFLIQYYNGEERAKGNILERFSAQQFPDLHSELNLSSLELGDSALYFCASSVAGSGIQETQYFGPGTRLLVL.

V and J are TRBV10-3 and TRBJ1-1, with D perhaps TRBD1 (5 bases). Trimming removed 3 bases at V and 6 bases at J, with 17 bases between. There are 15 residues in the CDR3. CDR1 and CDR2 from the germline V gene are ENHRY and SYGVKD. This CDR3 reads CAISETGGTGAEAFF. In nucleotides, the CDR3 is TGTGCCATCAGTGAAACAGGCGGGACGGGTGCTGAAGCTTTCTTT.

This chain uses TRBV7-2 with TRBJ2-3; 11 positions match TRBD2. Unmatched junction bases numbered 6, after V lost 5 bases and J lost 5 bases. Germline V gene sequence: CDR1 SGHTA, CDR2 FQGNSA. The CDR3 contains 15 residues. The DNA of the CDR3 is TGTGCCAGCAGCCGTAGCGGGAGGGCCAGAGATACGCAGTATTTT. Encoded protein: CASSRSGRARDTQYF.

This chain joins TRBV5-4 and TRBJ1-2; unclear D gene. Germline V gene data show CDR1 as SGHNT and CDR2 as YYREEE (reference sequence). The V gene lost 0 bases and the J gene lost 0 bases, with 9 bases spanning the gap. This CDR3 contains 15 residues. The CDR3 nucleotides are TGTGCCAGCAGCTTGGGCTATCAGGCTAACTATGGCTACACCTTC. Amino acid sequence: CASSLGYQANYGYTF.

The rearrangement links TRBV4-2 to TRBJ1-1, with D perhaps TRBD1 (5 bases). CDR1 and CDR2 (germline): LGHNA, YNFKEQ. This CDR3 has 14 residues. Trimming removed 5 bases at V and 4 bases at J, with 14 bases between. This chain's CDR3 is CASSTDREVTEAFF. CDR3 DNA: TGTGCCAGCAGCACAGACAGAGAGGTCACTGAAGCTTTCTTT.

V is TRBV11-3 and J is TRBJ2-7; 11 positions agree with TRBD2. Germline CDR1 SGHNT, CDR2 YENEEA. The CDR3 contains 14 residues. With V trimmed by 4 bases and J by 1 base, 0 bases remained unmatched. The CDR3 spells CASSWTSGSYEQYV. The CDR3 nucleotides read TGTGCCAGCAGCTGGACTAGCGGGTCCTACGAGCAGTACGTC.

Regarding this clone: This sequence may be a read error, since a much larger clone differs from it by one base. Other DNA sequences in this specimen translate into the identical CDR3. This rearrangement joins TRBV7-6 to TRBJ1-4, with 8 bases identical to TRBD1. V lost 5 bases and J lost 8; bases outside the gene matches: 1. The CDR3 has 12 residues. Germline V CDR1 and CDR2: SGHVS, FNYEAQ. Written as DNA, the CDR3 is TGTGCCAGCAGCCCAGGGGGCGAAAAACTGTTTTTT. Protein product: CASSPGGEKLFF.

This sequence joins TRBV18 and TRBJ2-7; 9 nucleotides match TRBD1. CDR3 length: 14 residues. Germline trimming cut 3 bases from V and 6 bases from J; bases unmatched to any gene: 6. In germline, CDR1 is KGHSH, CDR2 LQKENI. The CDR3 DNA reads TGTGCCAGCTCACCCAATCCGACAGGGGGCGAGCAGTACGTC. It translates to CASSPNPTGGEQYV.

V gene TRBV19 combines with J gene TRBJ2-2; D may be TRBD1 (5 bases). This CDR3 is built from 14 residues. V was clipped by 6 bases and J by 3 bases, with 11 bases between them. The germline V gene has CDR1 LNHDA and CDR2 SQIVND (reference sequence). CDR3 in DNA: TGTGCCAGTAGCGTCAGGGTGGACACCGGGGAGCTGTTTTTT. This encodes CASSVRVDTGELFF.

The chain employs TRBV19 and TRBJ1-5; 9 nucleotides match TRBD1. CDR1 LNHDA and CDR2 SQIVND come from the germline V gene (reference sequence). V trimming: 4 bases; J trimming: 3 bases; junction bases outside the gene matches: 1. The CDR3 length is 14 residues. CDR3 region: CASSRQGDNQPQHF. DNA of the CDR3: TGTGCCAGTAGTAGACAGGGGGACAATCAGCCCCAGCATTTT.

The V gene is TRBV10-3, the J gene TRBJ2-1; D is uncertain. Per germline, CDR1 ENHRY and CDR2 SYGVKD. This CDR3 is 17 amino acids long. V was cut by 0 bases and J by 4 bases, with 16 bases left in between. CDR3 coding DNA: TGTGCCATCAGTGAGTCGCGTCGTCGAGTCGAGTACAATGAGCAGTTCTTC. Translating it yields CAISESRRRVEYNEQFF.